The next 10 T cell receptor beta chains were all read from a single sample in a study of shared clonotypes between healthy human individuals. TCRdb's table, derived via immunoSEQ multiplex PCR, lists solely in-frame clones and lacks some. This sample carries 1 million to 1.2 million clones, around three quarters of them seen once, and the ten largest clones take 0.89%. The sequenced sample consisted of memory CD4+ T cells from PBMCs. Subset of the sample: CD45RA-negative fraction. These receptors originate from a man younger than 35 in good health. Some clones in this sample may be carry-over from other donors' samples.

This clone came up a few times. V and J are TRBV4-3 and TRBJ2-1, with TRBD2 identical over 12 bases. The CDR3 spans 16 residues. The J segment lost 8 bases and the V segment lost 1 base, leaving 6 bases of the junction unmatched. CDR1 and CDR2 from the germline V gene are LGHNA and YSLEER. Here the CDR3 reads CASSQALAGGGHEQFF. CDR3 nucleotides: TGCGCCAGCAGCCAAGCCCTAGCGGGAGGGGGCCATGAGCAGTTCTTC.

The chain carries TRBV5-1 and TRBJ2-1; 11 bases align to TRBD2. The CDR3 consists of 15 residues. Per the germline V gene, CDR1 is SGHRS and CDR2 is YFSETQ. V lost 6 bases and J lost 8; bases outside the gene matches: 10. The CDR3 sequence is CASMPIAGGTHEQFF. CDR3 nucleotides: TGCGCCAGCATGCCCATAGCGGGAGGGACGCATGAGCAGTTCTTC.

This clone showed up just a few times. The chain couples TRBV19 to TRBJ1-4; a possible D gene is TRBD1 (5 bases). V lost 3 bases and J 8 bases, leaving 10 bases between the germline ends. The germline CDR1 and CDR2 sequences are LNHDA and SQIVND (reference sequence). The CDR3 extends over 13 amino acids. The CDR3 is CASSIMQGEKLFF. The DNA of the CDR3 is TGTGCCAGTAGTATTATGCAGGGCGAAAAACTGTTTTTT.

The rearrangement joins TRBV5-1 to TRBJ1-5, with TRBD1 identical over 10 bases. J was trimmed by 5 bases and V by 1 base; bases with no gene match: 6. Germline CDR1 SGHRS, CDR2 YFSETQ. There are 16 residues in the CDR3. The CDR3 DNA sequence: TGCGCCAGCAGCTTGATTTGGGACAGGGGCGATCAGCCCCAGCATTTT. It specifies CASSLIWDRGDQPQHF.

The rearrangement joins TRBV5-1 to TRBJ2-7; TRBD1 or TRBD2 may be the D gene (5 bases each). The V end lost 7 bases, the J end lost 2 bases, and 13 bases lay between the germline ends. Germline-derived CDR1 and CDR2 are SGHRS and YFSETQ. This CDR3 has 13 residues. The DNA for the CDR3 is TGCGCCAGCTCCGACAGCGGTCCCTACGAGCAGTACTTC. It is translated as CASSDSGPYEQYF.

The chain uses TRBV19 and TRBJ1-1, with D unresolved. CDR1 and CDR2 from the germline V gene are LNHDA and SQIVND (reference sequence). The CDR3 is 13 residues long. Trimming removed 10 bases at V and 4 bases at J, with 16 bases between. CDR3 DNA sequence: TGTGCCACCGCTTCCGACGGCCCCACTGAAGCTTTCTTT. Its translation is CATASDGPTEAFF.

The chain combines TRBV7-8 with TRBJ2-7; TRBD1 matches at 7 bases. CDR3 length: 14 amino acids. Germline V gene sequence: CDR1 SGHVS, CDR2 FQNEAQ. V lost 3 bases and J lost 6; bases outside the gene matches: 8. The CDR3 region has the DNA TGTGCCAGCAGCTTCAACAGGGGAATCGGCGAGCAGTACTTC. Translation gives CASSFNRGIGEQYF.

The chain uses TRBV28 and TRBJ2-1, with D possibly called TRBD1 or TRBD2 (6 bases each). Trimming took 3 bases from V and 1 from J, leaving 13 bases between them. Germline V gives CDR1 MDHEN, CDR2 SYDVKM. CDR3 length: 16 amino acids. The DNA for the CDR3 is TGTGCCAGCAGTTTGGGGGGCGCAGGGTCCTACAATGAGCAGTTCTTC. This sequence encodes CASSLGGAGSYNEQFF.

This clone came up a few times. Other DNA sequences of this sample code for an identical CDR3. This rearrangement joins TRBV10-3 to TRBJ2-5; D gene unclear. Trimming removed 2 bases at V and 5 bases at J, with 3 bases between. The CDR3 length is 11 residues. CDR1 and CDR2 (germline): ENHRY, SYGVKD. This CDR3 reads CAISEGETQYF. The CDR3 DNA reads as TGTGCCATCAGTGAGGGGGAGACCCAGTACTTC.

The V and J genes are TRBV19 and TRBJ2-3; the D call may be TRBD1 or TRBD2 (5 bases each). This CDR3 spans 16 amino acids. Germline values: CDR1 LNHDA, CDR2 SQIVND (reference sequence). The germline V and J ends were trimmed by 4 bases and 0 bases, with 14 bases remaining between them. CDR3 sequence: CASSTSWGPSTDTQYF. In DNA form, the CDR3 reads TGTGCCAGTAGTACCTCTTGGGGACCTAGCACAGATACGCAGTATTTT.